This T cell receptor (beta chain) appears in the sequencing data of a study of blood T cell repertoires in COVID-19 (dated by TCRdb to the early 2020s). The study in broad terms: Samples from collaborators originated in the United States, Italy and Spain and spanned both the acute and convalescent phases of COVID-19. Sample metadata almost always included a de-identified subject ID, COVID-19 status, age in years and sex. Samples came from the ongoing ImmuneRACE study (first 160 participants) plus 1,254 subjects from 6 global collaborators. Where available, HLA class I and class II types were taken from metadata supplied by the sample provider and were not determined by assay-based typing. The dataset comprised deeply sampled blood TCRbeta repertoires from subjects exposed to, actively infected with, or recovered from COVID-19. A freely available public database, intended as a resource for researchers studying the immune response to SARS-CoV-2, is where the repertoires were released. The material from the prospective study consisted of cDNA or gDNA derived from T cells, B-cell-depleted T cells, or PBMCs.

General study outcomes and caveats: Clinical and demographic metadata were provided uncurated, with the amount varying by source and participant.

To note about this clone: There is no known antigen for this receptor. Base-call qualities are not available, and no considerably larger clone is one nucleotide away.

Whole blood was collected in K2EDTA tubes by collaborating institutions according to the institutions' own protocols. For TCRbeta analysis, collaborators shipped samples as frozen whole blood, isolated PBMCs, or DNA extracted from either of those sample types. TCRbeta CDR3 regions were amplified from genomic DNA using the immunoSEQ Assay, a bias-controlled multiplex PCR. Per the original workflow: The number of nucleated cells in each sample was estimated from the amplification of reference gene primers within the assay. To quantify the absolute abundance of each unique TCRbeta CDR3 rearrangement, sequence reads were collapsed and filtered. For each sample, productive Simpson clonality was calculated as the square root of Simpson's diversity index over productive rearrangements. What TCRdb holds here is the immuneACCESS table cut down to in-frame rearrangements. Part of the clones is not present; checked against another copy, under half of the missing clones reflect an unresolved V gene, and the others are unexplained. The V and J calls and clone size come from that table; D and trimming were worked out from the DNA. The sample has approximately 270,000 clones on record, 87% of them singletons. The ten most abundant clones make up roughly 3% of the sample.

Sequencing was performed on peripheral blood. This receptor was identified in a man between 18 and 29 years old with active or convalescent COVID-19.

The encoded CDR3 is CASSLPSGGKTGELFF. Here is the DNA: TGTGCCAGCAGCTTACCCAGCGGGGGCAAGACCGGGGAGCTGTTTTTT. In this chain, TRBV5-4 is recombined with TRBJ2-2, with TRBD2 matching 8 junction bases. Relative to germline, V is missing 2 bases and J is missing 5 bases, with 8 bases of the junction outside any gene match. The CDR3 numbers 16 residues from cysteine through phenylalanine. CDR3 DNA only is kept here, 48 bases in frame from base 1. The germline V gene (reference sequence) gives CDR1 as SGHNT and CDR2 as YYREEE.